The present T cell receptor (beta chain) was sequenced within a study of blood T cell repertoires in COVID-19. Residents of about two dozen US areas, aged about 18 to 95 years, made up the participants. Assignment of participants to cohorts was predicated upon participant-reported clinical history. Symptom resolution, clearance, or two negative PCRs marked donors in Cohort 3 as recovered. This CDR3 has 14 residues. In germline, CDR1 is LNHDA, CDR2 SQIVND (reference sequence). Trimming cost V 7 bases and J 7 bases; bases outside gene matches: 9. In the original workflow: Nucleated cell number was recorded as an estimate derived from reference gene primer amplification. Method: immunoSEQ multiplex PCR; TCRdb's copy keeps in-frame clones and lacks some. That table gives V, J and clone size, and the DNA gave D and trimming. This table holds about 270,000 clones, about 85% found once.

The source of this sequence is a woman aged 45-60 years who had recovered from COVID-19. What was sequenced was PBMCs or T cells enriched from blood (not recorded which). V gene TRBV19 combines with J gene TRBJ1-2, with TRBD1 matching 10 bases. CDR3 coding DNA: TGTGCCAGTATATCCACCGGGACAGGGGTTGGCTACACCTTC. This sequence encodes CASISTGTGVGYTF.